A selection of T cell receptor beta chains follows, all from one sample in a study of Graves' ophthalmopathy and Graves' hyperthyroidism. MiXCR was run by TCRdb on the multiplex PCR reads, yielding one entry per CDR3 protein. The top ten clones hold around 7% of a sample with approximately 410,000 distinct CDR3 sequences, less than 20% of them seen once. Sequenced material: peripheral blood. All receptors come from a woman between 18 and 30 years old with stable Graves' hyperthyroidism. Both conserved end residues are part of each CDR3. The D gene is left open where the match is weak. Expanded clones are given a class, and other clones once, few, many or no size at all.

clone_size,j_call,d_call,v_call,cdr3_aa,cdr3_nt
many,TRBJ2-5,TRBD1,TRBV5-1,CASSRGQGQETQYF,TGCGCCAGCAGTCGCGGACAGGGCCAAGAGACCCAGTACTTC
many,TRBJ1-2,TRBD1,TRBV19,CASSVGTGKAYGYTF,TGTGCCAGTAGTGTAGGGACAGGGAAGGCGTATGGCTACACCTTC
-,TRBJ2-5,TRBD1,TRBV28,CASSEAQGTETQETQYF,TGTGCCAGCAGTGAAGCCCAAGGGACAGAGACTCAAGAGACCCAGTACTTC
-,TRBJ2-5,-,TRBV6-1,CASSAQRTSQETQYF,TGTGCCAGCAGTGCCCAACGGACATCTCAAGAGACCCAGTACTTC
many,TRBJ1-1,-,TRBV18,CASSTQGLNTEAFF,TGTGCCAGCTCAACCCAGGGGCTGAACACTGAAGCTTTCTTT
-,TRBJ2-4,-,TRBV12-3/TRBV12-4,CASSLGRNIQYF,TGTGCCAGCAGTTTAGGAAGAAACATTCAGTACTTC
few,TRBJ2-2,-,TRBV5-1,CASSRTTQGTYTGELFF,TGCGCCAGCAGCCGGACAACTCAGGGGACCTACACCGGGGAGCTGTTTTTT
-,TRBJ1-1,TRBD1,TRBV7-2,CASSGGQGAGAFF,TGTGCCAGCAGCGGGGGACAGGGGGCCGGAGCTTTCTTT
-,TRBJ2-2,-,TRBV12-3/TRBV12-4,CASRLQGPSTGELFF,TGTGCCAGCAGACTACAGGGCCCCTCCACCGGGGAGCTGTTTTTT
-,TRBJ2-7,-,TRBV11-1,CASSLGSGVALSYEQYF,TGTGCCAGCAGCTTAGGATCGGGGGTCGCCCTCTCCTACGAGCAGTACTTC
-,TRBJ2-7,TRBD1,TRBV28,CASSPPGQLFEQYF,TGTGCCAGCAGTCCCCCGGGACAGCTTTTCGAGCAGTACTTC
many,TRBJ1-1,-,TRBV12-3/TRBV12-4,CASSFSAMNTEAFF,TGTGCCAGCAGTTTCTCCGCTATGAACACTGAAGCTTTCTTT
many,TRBJ1-2,-,TRBV5-1,CASSFFVSYGYTF,TGCGCCAGCAGCTTCTTCGTTAGCTATGGCTACACCTTC
many,TRBJ2-7,-,TRBV12-3/TRBV12-4,CASSPGPREQYF,TGTGCCAGCAGTCCAGGGCCCCGTGAGCAGTACTTC
many,TRBJ2-5,TRBD2,TRBV20-1,CSASKGLAGGSLGETQYF,TGCAGTGCTAGCAAAGGCCTAGCGGGGGGTAGTTTAGGAGAGACCCAGTACTTC
many,TRBJ1-1,TRBD1,TRBV2,CASTGQGAWGAFF,TGTGCCAGCACCGGACAGGGGGCATGGGGAGCTTTCTTT
many,TRBJ1-2,TRBD1,TRBV27,CASSISTGTGGGYTF,TGTGCCAGCAGTATATCTACCGGGACAGGGGGAGGCTACACCTTC
-,TRBJ2-7,-,TRBV6-1,CASSDRPESSYEQYF,TGTGCCAGCAGTGACAGACCGGAGAGCTCCTACGAGCAGTACTTC
many,TRBJ2-7,-,TRBV7-2,CASSLRGKLLSYEQYF,TGTGCCAGCAGCTTAAGGGGAAAGCTGCTCTCCTACGAGCAGTACTTC
few,TRBJ1-1,-,TRBV3-1,CASSQDLSGTSAEAFF,TGTGCCAGCAGCCAAGATTTAAGCGGGACATCGGCTGAAGCTTTCTTT
many,TRBJ1-2,-,TRBV6-5,CASSYPHGGRGWGYTF,TGTGCCAGCAGTTATCCCCACGGCGGCAGGGGCTGGGGCTACACCTTC
many,TRBJ1-5,-,TRBV5-1,CASSPSDGANQPQHF,TGCGCCAGCAGCCCTTCGGACGGGGCCAATCAGCCCCAGCATTTT
-,TRBJ2-7,-,TRBV7-8,CASTPTGRMDYEQHF,TGTGCCAGCACCCCCACCGGACGTATGGACTACGAGCAGCACTTC
few,TRBJ2-5,TRBD1,TRBV5-1,CASSYGTGVGETQYF,TGCGCCAGCAGCTACGGGACAGGGGTAGGAGAGACCCAGTACTTC
many,TRBJ1-5,-,TRBV19,CASSIKAGNQPQHF,TGTGCCAGTAGTATAAAGGCAGGGAATCAGCCCCAGCATTTT
many,TRBJ2-2,-,TRBV6-2/TRBV6-3,CASSFVQGPVGELFF,TGTGCCAGCAGTTTTGTCCAGGGTCCCGTCGGGGAGCTGTTTTTT
many,TRBJ2-7,-,TRBV2,CASSAGIPYEQYF,TGTGCCAGCAGTGCCGGGATCCCCTACGAGCAGTACTTC
few,TRBJ2-2,-,TRBV5-8,CASSLGRHTGELFF,TGTGCCAGCAGCTTGGGGAGGCACACCGGGGAGCTGTTTTTT
-,TRBJ1-1,-,TRBV6-1,CASSGLMNTEAFF,TGTGCCAGCAGCGGACTGATGAACACTGAAGCTTTCTTT
few,TRBJ1-2,-,TRBV10-3,CAISESGGANYGYTF,TGTGCCATCAGTGAGTCGGGAGGGGCCAACTATGGCTACACCTTC
many,TRBJ1-1,TRBD1,TRBV5-1,CASSTLGQGLTEAFF,TGCGCCAGCAGCACCCTGGGACAGGGGCTCACTGAAGCTTTCTTT
-,TRBJ1-3,-,TRBV6-1,CASSEALHTIYF,TGTGCCAGCAGTGAAGCGCTCCACACCATATATTTT
many,TRBJ2-5,TRBD2,TRBV20-1,CSARDASGGARETQYF,TGCAGTGCTAGAGACGCTAGCGGGGGGGCGAGAGAGACCCAGTACTTC
many,TRBJ1-5,-,TRBV12-3/TRBV12-4,CASSFGGRPNQPQHF,TGTGCCAGCAGTTTCGGAGGCAGGCCAAATCAGCCCCAGCATTTT
many,TRBJ1-2,TRBD1,TRBV29-1,CSSDRVGGYTF,TGCAGCTCGGACAGGGTGGGGGGCTACACCTTC
many,TRBJ2-7,-,TRBV7-2,CASVGYYEQYF,TGTGCCAGCGTAGGGTACTACGAGCAGTACTTC